Presented here are 30 T cell receptor beta chains from one specimen sequenced in a study of PD-1 blockade in classical Hodgkin lymphoma. The time point is: cycle 4 day 1 (C4D1), after more than five weeks of nivolumab. Every one of the patients relapsed after autologous stem cell transplantation (brentuximab vedotin exposure was variable). Researchers report purifying CD4+ T cells from thawed PBMCs by magnetic negative selection. Only in-frame clones appear in the TCRdb table, and some are missing; sequencing was by immunoSEQ multiplex PCR. The sample lists about 22,000 clones, approximately 68% occurring once. The sample was CD4+ T cells from blood, taken before the fourth cycle of nivolumab. These receptors originate from a human donor with classical Hodgkin lymphoma.

The rearrangement uses TRBV5-1 and TRBJ2-5, with TRBD2 as a possible D gene (5 bases). V lost 0 bases and J lost 2, with 11 bases in between. CDR3 length: 15 residues. Germline V lookup: CDR1 SGHRS, CDR2 YFSETQ. The CDR3 DNA is TGCGCCAGCAGCTTGGGGACTGGTACTCAAGAGACCCAGTACTTC. Protein sequence: CASSLGTGTQETQYF.

The chain recombines TRBV11-2 with TRBJ2-1; 8 bases are a match to TRBD2. V was clipped by 1 base and J by 5 bases; unmatched bases: 4. The CDR3 length is 15 residues. Germline CDR1 is SGHAT and CDR2 is FQNNGV. Written as DNA, the CDR3 is TGTGCCAGCAGCTTAGTCGGGGGGGCAGACAATGAGCAGTTCTTC. Translation: CASSLVGGADNEQFF.

In this sample, this clone turned up a few times. The V call is TRBV28, the J call TRBJ2-7; TRBD1 agrees at 10 bases. Trimming removed 7 bases from V and 3 bases from J; junction bases left unmatched: 3. Germline assignment: CDR1 MDHEN and CDR2 SYDVKM. The CDR3 sequence is 13 residues long. The CDR3 bases are TGTGCCAGCACGGGGACAGGGGTCTACGAGCAGTACTTC. Translation: CASTGTGVYEQYF.

The gene calls are TRBV7-3 and TRBJ2-2; TRBD1 is a possible D gene (6 bases). The CDR3 extends over 16 amino acids. Germline V CDR1 and CDR2: SGHTA, FQGTGA. Trimming removed 0 bases at V and 2 bases at J, with 10 bases between. DNA of the CDR3: TGTGCCAGCAGCTTAACCGCAGGGGTAAACACCGGGGAGCTGTTTTTT. Amino acids: CASSLTAGVNTGELFF.

J is TRBJ2-2 and V is TRBV10-3, with D hard to call. The germline gives CDR1 ENHRY, CDR2 SYGVKD. This CDR3 region has 11 residues. With 4 bases removed from V and 5 bases from J, the gap between germline ends came to 2 bases. The CDR3 region is CAISATGELFF. For the CDR3, the DNA is TGTGCCATCAGTGCTACCGGGGAGCTGTTTTTT.

In this sample, this clone turned up a few times. V usage is TRBV5-1 and J usage is TRBJ2-3; no firm D call. V shed 0 bases and J shed 5 bases, with 13 bases lying between them. Germline-derived CDR1 and CDR2 are SGHRS and YFSETQ. The CDR3 runs 15 residues. The CDR3 sequence: CASSLEDQRRDTQYF. In DNA, the CDR3 is TGCGCCAGCAGCTTGGAGGACCAAAGGAGAGATACGCAGTATTTT.

The V gene is TRBV9, the J gene TRBJ1-2, with TRBD1 as a possible D gene (5 bases). The germline V and J ends were trimmed by 0 bases and 2 bases, with 20 bases remaining between them. Germline V CDR1 and CDR2: SGDLS, YYNGEE. CDR3 length equals 18 residues. CDR3: CASSVDETDRSRNYGYTF. The CDR3 DNA reads as TGTGCCAGCAGCGTAGATGAGACAGATCGGTCGCGGAACTATGGCTACACCTTC.

Only a few counts were recorded for this clone. This chain uses TRBV19 with TRBJ1-6; 9 bases agree with TRBD1. The V gene end was trimmed by 6 bases and the J gene end by 5 bases; junction bases not matched to a gene: 11. CDR3 length equals 17 residues. Germline assignment: CDR1 LNHDA and CDR2 SQIVND (reference sequence). CDR3: CASSSPGQGGDNSPLHF. DNA for the CDR3: TGTGCCAGTAGCTCTCCGGGACAGGGAGGGGATAATTCACCCCTCCACTTT.

J is TRBJ2-3 and V is TRBV19, with D maybe TRBD2 (5 bases). V lost 6 bases to trimming and J lost 7 bases, with 17 bases between them. This CDR3 contains 14 residues. Per germline, CDR1 LNHDA and CDR2 SQIVND (reference sequence). The CDR3 here is CASRPAGSSNTQYF. The DNA for the CDR3 is TGTGCCAGTAGGCCTGCGGGCAGTTCAAATACGCAGTATTTT. Together with reference TRBV19 and TRBJ2-3, the CDR3 gives the full variable domain: DGGITQSPKYLFRKEGQNVTLSCEQNLNHDAMYWYRQDPGQGLRLIYYSQIVNDFQKGDIAEGYSVSREKKESFPLTVTSAQKNPTAFYLCASRPAGSSNTQYFGPGTRLTVL.

The chain carries TRBV28 and TRBJ2-3; the D gene is possibly TRBD1 (5 bases). The CDR3 covers 16 residues. Deletions cut 3 bases from V and 0 bases from J, with 13 bases between. Germline V gene lookup returns CDR1 MDHEN and CDR2 SYDVKM. DNA of the CDR3: TGTGCCAGCAGTTTTATTGGGGCTCCTAGCACAGATACGCAGTATTTT. It yields the protein CASSFIGAPSTDTQYF.

The V gene is TRBV29-1, the J gene TRBJ2-3, with unresolved D. V lost 5 bases, J lost 2 bases, and 8 bases lay in between. Germline-derived CDR1 and CDR2 are SQVTM and ANQGSEA. CDR3 length: 12 amino acids. The chain's CDR3 is CSVSPLTDTQYF. The CDR3 nucleotides are TGCAGCGTTAGCCCACTCACAGATACGCAGTATTTT.

The chain uses TRBV2 and TRBJ2-6; D not resolved. V dropped 7 bases and J dropped 1 base, with 11 bases sitting between them. This CDR3 is built from 15 residues. Germline V gene data show CDR1 as SNHLY and CDR2 as FYNNEI. In DNA form, the CDR3 reads TGTGCCAGCAAGTCTTACCGGTCTGGGGCCAACGTCCTGACTTTC. This encodes CASKSYRSGANVLTF.

A few counts support this clone. This chain connects TRBV7-9 to TRBJ1-1, with a tentative D call TRBD1 (5 bases). Germline loops: CDR1 SEHNR, CDR2 FQNEAQ (reference sequence). The V end lost 6 bases, the J end lost 8 bases, and 10 bases lay between the germline ends. The CDR3 extends over 11 amino acids. CDR3 nucleotides: TGTGCCAGCAGTTCTCGACAGGAAGCTTTCTTT. This translates into CASSSRQEAFF.

The V and J genes are TRBV21-1 and TRBJ2-7; the table's D call of TRBD1 was not tested on the DNA. TRBV21-1 is assigned pseudogene status. The CDR3 length is 11 residues. As DNA, the CDR3 is TGTGCCAGCAGACAGTATTACGAGCAGTACTTC. Amino acid sequence: CASRQYYEQYF.

The chain combines TRBV5-5 with TRBJ2-7; the match to TRBD1 covers 9 bases. Germline V lookup: CDR1 SGHKS, CDR2 YYEKEE (reference sequence). Trimming removed 3 bases from V and 3 bases from J; junction bases left unmatched: 1. The CDR3 contains 13 residues. CDR3 region: CASSWGQGYEQYF. The CDR3 coding sequence is TGTGCCAGCAGCTGGGGACAGGGCTACGAGCAGTACTTC.

This clone occurred once. This chain joins TRBV6-5 and TRBJ2-5, with TRBD1 as a possible D gene (5 bases). Germline assignment: CDR1 MNHEY and CDR2 SVGAGI. The CDR3 is 15 residues long. V was trimmed by 4 bases and J by 4 bases, leaving 16 bases between them. CDR3 sequence: CASSSRQSYRETQYF. The CDR3 region has the DNA TGTGCCAGCAGTTCCCGACAGTCTTATCGAGAGACCCAGTACTTC.

This chain connects TRBV28 to TRBJ1-6; D may be TRBD1 (5 bases). The germline V gene has CDR1 MDHEN and CDR2 SYDVKM. The ends were cut back, 3 bases at V and 9 bases at J, with 15 bases in the middle. This CDR3 has 15 residues. CDR3 loop: CASSLVDTRVSPLHF. The CDR3, as DNA: TGTGCCAGCAGTTTGGTGGACACGAGGGTTTCACCCCTCCACTTT.

The table lists this clone with a few counts. The V call is TRBV2, the J call TRBJ1-2; D not resolved. This CDR3 is built from 12 residues. The V gene lost 1 base and the J gene lost 1 base, with 1 base spanning the gap. Germline CDR1 reads SNHLY; CDR2 reads FYNNEI. The DNA of the CDR3 is TGTGCCAGCAGTGAAGGTAACTATGGCTACACCTTC. Protein product: CASSEGNYGYTF. Filled out from reference TRBV2 and TRBJ1-2, the complete variable domain reads EPEVTQTPSHQVTQMGQEVILRCVPISNHLYFYWYRQILGQKVEFLVSFYNNEISEKSEIFDDQFSVERPDGSNFTLKIRSTKLEDSAMYFCASSEGNYGYTFGSGTRLTVV.

This chain connects TRBV28 to TRBJ1-5, with a possible D match to TRBD1 (6 bases). V was shortened by 4 bases and J by 5 bases, with 12 bases between the two germline ends. The germline V gene has CDR1 MDHEN and CDR2 SYDVKM. The CDR3 runs to 14 residues. CDR3 DNA sequence: TGTGCCAGCAGTTCCACAGGGTTCTATCAGCCCCAGCATTTT. Protein: CASSSTGFYQPQHF.

This chain joins TRBV5-1 and TRBJ2-7, with 9 bases fitting TRBD2. In germline, CDR1 is SGHRS, CDR2 YFSETQ. The CDR3 has 14 amino acids. With 4 bases clipped from V and 1 base from J, the junction kept 3 bases outside the gene matches. The CDR3: CASSQSGGSYEQYF. The DNA for the CDR3 is TGCGCCAGCAGCCAGAGCGGGGGGTCCTACGAGCAGTACTTC.

The CDR3 sequence is CASSHRGGGLTDTQYF. The DNA for the CDR3 is TGTGCCAGCAGCCACCGTGGGGGAGGACTTACAGATACGCAGTATTTT. The chain carries TRBV14 and TRBJ2-3; possible D gene TRBD2, 6 bases. The CDR3 is 16 residues long. Deletions cut 3 bases from V and 3 bases from J, with 16 bases between. Germline V gene lookup returns CDR1 SGHDN and CDR2 FVKESK. The full variable domain, rest sourced from reference TRBV14 and TRBJ2-3, is EAGVTQFPSHSVIEKGQTVTLRCDPISGHDNLYWYRRVMGKEIKFLLHFVKESKQDESGMPNNRFLAERTGGTYSTLKVQPAELEDSGVYFCASSHRGGGLTDTQYFGPGTRLTVL.

This clone occurred a few times. The chain is built from TRBV6-1 and TRBJ1-5; no definite D call. The CDR3 totals 14 residues. Trimming took off 6 bases at V and 3 bases at J, with 12 bases between the two ends. CDR1 MNHNS and CDR2 SASEGT come from the germline V gene. The CDR3 is CASRAYAPNQPQHF. The CDR3 DNA reads as TGTGCCAGCAGGGCCTATGCGCCCAATCAGCCCCAGCATTTT.

Here the CDR3 reads CAISEGIVGVGSYEQYF. The CDR3 DNA is TGTGCCATCAGTGAGGGGATTGTCGGGGTTGGGAGCTACGAGCAGTACTTC. The chain couples TRBV10-3 to TRBJ2-7, with D tentatively TRBD2 (5 bases). The CDR3 consists of 17 residues. Deletions cut 2 bases from V and 3 bases from J, with 20 bases between. Germline lookup yields CDR1 ENHRY and CDR2 SYGVKD.

The chain uses TRBV7-9 and TRBJ1-6; D gene ambiguous. This CDR3 comprises 14 residues. V lost 4 bases, J lost 8 bases, and 12 bases lay in between. The V gene's germline CDR1 is SEHNR and CDR2 FQNEAQ (reference sequence). The CDR3: CASSSDGMYSPLHF. As DNA, the CDR3 is TGTGCCAGCAGCTCTGACGGGATGTATTCACCCCTCCACTTT.

The chain joins TRBV19 to TRBJ1-2; 8 nucleotides match TRBD1. V shed 4 bases, J shed 4 bases, and the junction held 8 bases outside the gene matches. CDR1 is LNHDA and CDR2 is SQIVND in the germline V gene (reference sequence). CDR3 length: 15 amino acids. The CDR3 sequence is CASSTPGGGPYGYTF. CDR3 in DNA: TGTGCCAGTAGTACCCCAGGGGGCGGCCCCTATGGCTACACCTTC.

The rearrangement links TRBV11-2 to TRBJ1-2; D gene unclear. Between the trimmed V and J ends, which lost 3 bases and 6 bases, there was a span of 17 bases. CDR3 length equals 15 residues. In germline, CDR1 is SGHAT, CDR2 FQNNGV. The CDR3 DNA sequence: TGTGCCAGCAGCTTTTCACCGGGAATCGGGGATGGCTACACCTTC. Translated: CASSFSPGIGDGYTF.

V is TRBV7-6 and J is TRBJ2-5, with 9 bases lining up with TRBD1. Germline V gives CDR1 SGHVS, CDR2 FNYEAQ. The CDR3 totals 13 residues. V trimming: 6 bases; J trimming: 5 bases; junction bases outside the gene matches: 4. The CDR3 DNA reads as TGTGCCAGCAGACAGGGGGCTGGGGAGACCCAGTACTTC. Translated, it gives CASRQGAGETQYF.

This chain connects TRBV19 to TRBJ2-7; D is unclear. The CDR3 runs 13 residues. Germline V lookup: CDR1 LNHDA, CDR2 SQIVND (reference sequence). Trimming shortened V by 5 bases and J by 3 bases, and 11 bases separated the two germline ends. The CDR3 protein is CASSFGRSYEQYF. The CDR3, as DNA: TGTGCCAGTAGTTTTGGCAGGAGCTACGAGCAGTACTTC.

The gene calls are TRBV28 and TRBJ1-5; 12 bases line up with TRBD1. The CDR3 covers 16 residues. Trimming at V came to 1 base and at J to 9 bases, leaving 7 bases not matched to a gene. Looked up from germline, CDR1 is MDHEN and CDR2 is SYDVKM. The CDR3 nucleotides are TGTGCCAGCAGTTTATTGGGACAGGGGGCGGGAGGGCCCCAGCATTTT. Encoded protein: CASSLLGQGAGGPQHF.

The V gene is TRBV18, the J gene TRBJ2-3, with 11 positions matching TRBD2. Trimming at V came to 3 bases and at J to 4 bases, leaving 3 bases not matched to a gene. The CDR3 has 15 residues. CDR1 and CDR2 from the germline V gene are KGHSH and LQKENI. The CDR3 region is CASSPSGGAADTQYF. CDR3 sequence (DNA): TGTGCCAGCTCACCTAGCGGGGGGGCTGCAGATACGCAGTATTTT.